This TCR beta chain derives from a study of patients and donors after allogeneic stem cell transplantation (dated by TCRdb to 2019 to 2021). In this sample, this clonotype turned up a few times. Its antigen remains undetermined. The record has no base qualities; no much larger clone is one base away. To prepare the library, RT-PCR was applied. TCRdb lists the instrument as NextSeq 550. TCRdb ran its own pipeline on the public reads, namely fastp trimming at Q25 and MiXCR clone calling, and kept in-frame beta chains. Rows with one shared CDR3 protein collapse into an entry with the most common genes and DNA. Within this sample are roughly 880,000 distinct CDR3 sequences, with roughly 18% of them counted one time only. Of the sample, approximately 5.9% falls within the top ten clones. V gives up 1 base and J gives up 4 bases, and the segment between their germline ends measures 14 bases. The CDR3 starts with the cysteine, ends with the phenylalanine, and has 15 residues. Here the CDR3 DNA is all that survives: 45 bases in frame from base 1. According to the germline V gene, CDR1 reads LGHNA and CDR2 reads YNFKEQ.

Sequenced sample: blood, either unsorted or a sorted T cell fraction (not recorded which). Rearrangement joined TRBV4-2 to TRBJ2-7; the D gene is unclear. This clonotype was obtained from a human donor who was either an allogeneic HSCT recipient or a stem cell or donor lymphocyte infusion donor (not recorded which). It is not recorded whose cells these are; they may come from a transplant donor. In nucleotide form, the sequence is TGTGCCAGCAGCCAAGTTTGGGTTGGGGATTACGAGCAGTACTTC. The translation is CASSQVWVGDYEQYF.